This entry features one T cell receptor beta chain sequence. Seattle participants joined during active infection and were tracked over time. These data come from a study of blood T cell repertoires in COVID-19. The wider study: Samples representing acute and convalescent COVID-19 were sourced from the United States, Italy and Spain. Sources were T cells, B-cell-depleted T cells, or PBMCs; the material itself was cDNA or gDNA.

Deletions cut 5 bases from V and 1 base from J, with 5 bases between. The CDR3 sequence is 12 residues long. CDR1 SEHNR and CDR2 FQNEAQ come from the germline V gene (reference sequence). Assay: immunoSEQ multiplex PCR; the TCRdb copy retains only in-frame clones and omits some. The data show about 220,000 clones, roughly 85% seen once. The chain employs TRBV7-9 and TRBJ1-2; D uncertain. Material for sequencing was peripheral blood. The sequence was collected from a woman between 70 and 85 years old with COVID-19, enrolled during active disease. CDR3: CASSLFNYGYTF. Written as DNA, the CDR3 is TGTGCCAGCAGCCTGTTTAACTATGGCTACACCTTC.